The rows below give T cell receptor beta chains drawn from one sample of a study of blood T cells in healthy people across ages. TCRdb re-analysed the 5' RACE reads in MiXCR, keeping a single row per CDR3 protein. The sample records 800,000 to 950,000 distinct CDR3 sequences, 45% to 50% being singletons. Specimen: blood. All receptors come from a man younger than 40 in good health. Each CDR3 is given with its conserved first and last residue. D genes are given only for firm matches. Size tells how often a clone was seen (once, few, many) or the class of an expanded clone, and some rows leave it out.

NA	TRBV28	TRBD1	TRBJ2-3	CASLPGTVLSTDTQYF	TGTGCCAGCCTCCCTGGGACAGTCCTTAGCACAGATACGCAGTATTTT
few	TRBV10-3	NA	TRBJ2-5	CAISETTKGETQYF	TGTGCCATCAGTGAGACCACTAAGGGGGAGACCCAGTACTTC
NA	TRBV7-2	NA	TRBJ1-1	CASSPRTVNTETFF	TGTGCCAGCAGCCCCCGCACGGTGAACACTGAAACTTTCTTT
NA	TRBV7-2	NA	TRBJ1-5	CASSLEQGKPQHF	TGTGCCAGCAGCTTAGAGCAGGGAAAGCCCCAGCATTTT
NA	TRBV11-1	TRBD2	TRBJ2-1	CASRTSGGGEQFF	TGTGCCAGCAGAACTAGCGGGGGGGGTGAGCAGTTCTTC
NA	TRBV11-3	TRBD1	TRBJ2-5	CASSPQQGQRETQYF	TGTGCCAGCAGCCCTCAACAGGGGCAGCGAGAGACCCAGTACTTC
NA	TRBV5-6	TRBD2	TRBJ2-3	CASSQLAGGPPDTQYF	TGTGCCAGCAGCCAACTAGCGGGGGGGCCCCCCGATACGCAGTATTTT
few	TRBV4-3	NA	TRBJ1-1	CASSQVGAYTEAFF	TGCGCCAGTAGCCAAGTAGGGGCCTACACTGAAGCTTTCTTT
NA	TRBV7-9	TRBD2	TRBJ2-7	CASSSLAGNSYEQYF	TGTGCCAGCAGCTCCTTAGCGGGGAACTCCTACGAGCAGTACTTC
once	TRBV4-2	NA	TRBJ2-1	CASNQEPGRNNEQFF	TGTGCCAGCAACCAAGAACCGGGACGCAACAATGAGCAGTTCTTC
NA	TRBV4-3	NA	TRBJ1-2	CASSQAAGVNYGYTF	TGCGCCAGCAGCCAAGCAGCGGGTGTCAACTATGGCTACACCTTC
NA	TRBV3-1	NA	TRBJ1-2	CASSQDLSTNYGYTF	TGTGCCAGCAGCCAAGATCTGTCTACCAACTATGGCTACACCTTC
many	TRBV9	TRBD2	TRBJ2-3	CASSVVSGGGTDTQYF	TGTGCCAGCAGCGTAGTTTCGGGGGGAGGCACAGATACGCAGTATTTT
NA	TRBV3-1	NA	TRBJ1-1	CASSPSRGGWQGNTEAFF	TGTGCCAGCAGCCCTTCCAGGGGAGGGTGGCAGGGAAACACTGAAGCTTTCTTT
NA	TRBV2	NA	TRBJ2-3	CASGTSRYF	TGTGCCAGCGGGACCTCACGGTATTTT
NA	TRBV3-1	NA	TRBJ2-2	CASSQFDSGELFF	TGTGCCAGCAGCCAATTCGATAGCGGGGAGCTGTTTTTT
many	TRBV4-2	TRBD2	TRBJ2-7	CASSHRTSGGPLRYEQYF	TGTGCCAGCAGCCACCGGACTAGCGGGGGGCCACTCCGCTACGAGCAGTACTTC
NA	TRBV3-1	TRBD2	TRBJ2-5	CASSPSLSGGGQETQYF	TGTGCCAGCAGCCCCTCCTTGAGCGGGGGGGGGCAAGAGACCCAGTACTTC
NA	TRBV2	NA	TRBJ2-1	CASSATSNNEQFF	TGTGCCAGCAGTGCAACGTCCAACAATGAGCAGTTCTTC
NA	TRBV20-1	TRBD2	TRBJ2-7	CSARDLAEVSYEQYF	TGCAGTGCTAGAGATCTAGCGGAGGTCTCCTACGAGCAGTACTTC
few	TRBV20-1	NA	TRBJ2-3	CSARWRGSTDTQYF	TGCAGTGCTAGATGGAGGGGGAGCACAGATACGCAGTATTTT
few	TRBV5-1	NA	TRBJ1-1	CASSLAAGPYTEAFF	TGCGCCAGCAGCTTAGCGGCGGGCCCATACACTGAAGCTTTCTTT
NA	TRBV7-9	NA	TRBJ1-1	CASSLDPTGAFF	TGTGCCAGCAGCTTAGACCCGACGGGAGCTTTCTTT
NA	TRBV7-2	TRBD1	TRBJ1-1	CASSARTGVGTEAFF	TGTGCCAGCAGCGCTCGGACAGGGGTGGGTACTGAAGCTTTCTTT
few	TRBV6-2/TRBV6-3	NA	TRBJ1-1	CASRIQGGNTEAFF	TGTGCCAGCAGAATACAGGGTGGGAACACTGAAGCTTTCTTT
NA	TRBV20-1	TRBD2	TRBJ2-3	CSARDYFGGGTDTQYF	TGCAGTGCTAGAGATTATTTCGGGGGGGGCACAGATACGCAGTATTTT
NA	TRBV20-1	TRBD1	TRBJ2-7	CSAGWQGASDEQYF	TGCAGTGCGGGCTGGCAGGGGGCTAGCGACGAGCAGTACTTC
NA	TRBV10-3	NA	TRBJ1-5	CAISAMVGNQPQHF	TGTGCCATCAGTGCCATGGTGGGCAATCAGCCCCAGCATTTT
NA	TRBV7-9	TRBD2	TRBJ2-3	CASSLGLAIITDTQYF	TGTGCCAGCAGCTTGGGACTAGCGATCATCACAGATACGCAGTATTTT
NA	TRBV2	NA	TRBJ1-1	CASSDVRNTEAFF	TGTGCCAGCAGTGACGTCAGGAACACTGAAGCTTTCTTT
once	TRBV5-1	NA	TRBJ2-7	CASSLDGASSYEQYF	TGCGCCAGCAGCTTGGACGGCGCAAGCTCCTACGAGCAGTACTTC
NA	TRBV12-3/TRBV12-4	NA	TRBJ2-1	CASSRRSEGPYSEQFF	TGTGCCAGCAGCCGAAGGTCGGAGGGTCCCTACAGTGAGCAGTTCTTC
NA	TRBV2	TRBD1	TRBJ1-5	CASSERSRGAQPQHF	TGTGCCAGCAGTGAAAGGTCCAGGGGGGCCCAGCCCCAGCATTTT
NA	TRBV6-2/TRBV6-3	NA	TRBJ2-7	CASSYSLIGARSSYEQYF	TGTGCCAGCAGTTACTCGCTGATAGGGGCCAGGAGCTCCTACGAGCAGTACTTC
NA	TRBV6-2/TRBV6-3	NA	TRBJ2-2	CASSLRGANTGELFF	TGTGCCAGCAGTCTCCGGGGAGCGAACACCGGGGAGCTGTTTTTT
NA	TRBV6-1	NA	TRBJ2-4	CASSERGGLINIQYF	TGTGCCAGCAGTGAAAGGGGGGGGCTCATAAACATTCAGTACTTC
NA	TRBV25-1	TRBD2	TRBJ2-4	CASSEELAGANIQYF	TGTGCCAGTAGTGAGGAGCTAGCGGGGGCCAACATTCAGTACTTC
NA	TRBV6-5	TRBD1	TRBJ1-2	CASSRTGGGVYGYTF	TGTGCCAGCAGTCGGACAGGGGGCGGTGTCTATGGCTACACCTTC
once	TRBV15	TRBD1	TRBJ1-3	CATRKGTGSENTIYF	TGTGCCACCAGGAAAGGGACAGGGTCTGAAAACACCATATATTTT
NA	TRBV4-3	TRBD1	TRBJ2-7	CASSQKQGSPYEQYF	TGCGCCAGCAGCCAAAAACAGGGGAGCCCCTACGAGCAGTACTTC
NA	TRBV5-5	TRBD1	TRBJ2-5	CASSLGQGPLGTQYF	TGTGCCAGCAGCTTGGGACAGGGGCCGTTAGGGACCCAGTACTTC
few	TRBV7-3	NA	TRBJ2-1	CASRLGAVQFF	TGTGCCAGCAGGTTAGGAGCGGTTCAGTTCTTC
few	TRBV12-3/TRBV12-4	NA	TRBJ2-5	CASSPGQWDQETQYF	TGTGCCAGCAGTCCTGGACAGTGGGACCAAGAGACCCAGTACTTC
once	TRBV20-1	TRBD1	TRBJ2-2	CSARSRDRDVLTGELFF	TGCAGTGCTAGATCCCGGGACAGGGACGTGTTGACCGGGGAGCTGTTTTTT
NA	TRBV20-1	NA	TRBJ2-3	CSARLPGILTDTQYF	TGCAGTGCTAGATTGCCAGGGATTCTCACAGATACGCAGTATTTT
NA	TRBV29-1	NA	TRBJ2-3	CSVGATVDPNTQYF	TGCAGCGTTGGGGCGACAGTTGATCCAAATACGCAGTATTTT
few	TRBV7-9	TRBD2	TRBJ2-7	CASSDSGSYYEQYF	TGTGCCAGCAGCGATAGCGGGTCCTACTACGAGCAGTACTTC
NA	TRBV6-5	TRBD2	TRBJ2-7	CASSYKSGGPSYEQYF	TGTGCCAGCAGTTACAAAAGCGGGGGCCCCTCCTACGAGCAGTACTTC
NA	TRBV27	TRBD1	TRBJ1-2	CASSPQTYRDRVPGYTF	TGTGCCAGCAGCCCCCAAACCTACAGGGACAGGGTTCCTGGCTACACCTTC
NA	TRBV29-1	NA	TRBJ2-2	CSVGDSPNTGELFF	TGCAGCGTTGGTGATAGCCCGAACACCGGGGAGCTGTTTTTT
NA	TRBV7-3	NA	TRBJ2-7	CASSLETRVSVYEQYF	TGTGCCAGCAGCTTAGAAACCAGGGTGTCTGTATACGAGCAGTACTTC
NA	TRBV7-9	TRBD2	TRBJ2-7	CASSPATSSTTREQYF	TGTGCCAGCAGCCCCGCGACTAGCTCCACTACTAGGGAGCAGTACTTC
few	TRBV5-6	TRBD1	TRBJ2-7	CASSLERTGGPYEQYF	TGTGCCAGCAGCCTGGAAAGGACAGGGGGCCCCTACGAGCAGTACTTC
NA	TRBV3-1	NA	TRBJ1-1	CASSHKTTSEAFF	TGTGCCAGCAGCCATAAGACAACCAGTGAAGCTTTCTTT
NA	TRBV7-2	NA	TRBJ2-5	CTSSLVMGSMQETQYF	TGTACCAGCAGCTTAGTTATGGGGTCCATGCAAGAGACCCAGTACTTC
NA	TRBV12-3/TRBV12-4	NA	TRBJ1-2	CASRYSNHGYTF	TGTGCCAGCAGGTATTCTAACCATGGCTACACCTTC
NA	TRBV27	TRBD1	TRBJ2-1	CASSLPGQGYYNEQFF	TGTGCCAGCAGTCTCCCCGGACAGGGTTATTACAATGAGCAGTTCTTC
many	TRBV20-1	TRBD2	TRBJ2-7	CSARSGGSYEQYF	TGCAGTGCTAGAAGCGGGGGCTCCTACGAGCAGTACTTC
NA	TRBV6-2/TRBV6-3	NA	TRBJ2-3	CASQSESDTQYF	TGTGCCAGCCAATCTGAGTCAGATACGCAGTATTTT
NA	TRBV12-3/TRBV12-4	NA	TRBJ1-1	CASSKSMNTEAFF	TGTGCCAGCAGTAAATCCATGAACACTGAAGCTTTCTTT